A single sample gave rise to the 25 T cell receptor beta chains below, sequenced in a study of post-analysis software for immune sequencing data. Study-wide points: Patients showed TRBV5-6, TRBV5-1 and TRBV20-1 among roughly 5 TRBV segments more frequent than in controls.

Carried by the TCR beta cDNA libraries were unique molecular identifiers. TCRdb ran MiXCR on the PCR reads and lists one entry per CDR3 protein. The sample has hundreds of thousands of distinct CDR3 sequences, roughly 45% seen once; the top ten hold around an eighth. Which antigens these TCRs recognize remains unknown. Sequenced sample: blood. The receptor set was obtained from a girl aged 10 to 17 with multiple sclerosis.

This clonotype has only a few counts. This chain uses TRBV5-1 with TRBJ2-7; a possible D gene is TRBD2 (5 bases). This CDR3 region has 15 residues. V dropped 0 bases and J dropped 4 bases, with 14 bases sitting between them. The germline V gene encodes CDR1 SGHRS and CDR2 YFSETQ. The CDR3 reads CASSLVGNPGYEQYF. CDR3 sequence (DNA): TGCGCCAGCAGCTTGGTAGGGAACCCGGGATACGAGCAGTACTTC.

This clonotype was detected only a few times. At one of its ends the junction is not consistent with the germline gene, which may arise from a read error. The V gene is TRBV6-1, the J gene TRBJ2-3, with D tentatively TRBD2 (5 bases). Germline V CDR1 and CDR2: MNHNS, SASEGT. CDR3 length: 16 amino acids. The DNA of the CDR3 is TGTGCCAGTAGTGAAGCAGGCGGGCAGGGCACAGATACGCAGTATTTT. This codes for CASSEAGGQGTDTQYF.

This rearrangement joins TRBV28 to TRBJ2-5, with D tentatively TRBD1 (6 bases). The CDR3 contains 14 residues. Germline CDR1 is MDHEN and CDR2 is SYDVKM. V dropped 1 base and J dropped 4 bases, with 10 bases sitting between them. CDR3 DNA sequence: TGTGCCAGCAGTTTATCCAGGGGCGGAGAGACCCAGTACTTC. The encoded protein is CASSLSRGGETQYF.

The chain joins TRBV28 to TRBJ2-1; D is possibly TRBD2 (7 bases). CDR1 is MDHEN, CDR2 SYDVKM, per germline. The V gene lost 5 bases and the J gene lost 10 bases, with 18 bases spanning the gap. There are 14 residues in the CDR3. CDR3 DNA sequence: TGTGCCAGCAGTCCCACTGGGGGGGCTAGAGAGCAGTTCTTC. Protein product: CASSPTGGAREQFF.

This rearrangement joins TRBV28 to TRBJ2-4; 7 bases agree with TRBD2. The trim removed 7 bases at V and 0 bases at J, leaving 6 bases unmatched. Germline values: CDR1 MDHEN, CDR2 SYDVKM. The CDR3 loop spans 15 amino acids. In DNA form, the CDR3 reads TGTGCCAGCAATCCTAGCGGTTTAGCCAAAAACATTCAGTACTTC. Protein product: CASNPSGLAKNIQYF.

This clonotype was recorded a few times. The rearrangement uses TRBV6-5 and TRBJ2-5; 8 bases match TRBD1. CDR1 is MNHEY and CDR2 is SVGAGI in the germline V gene. The trim removed 2 bases at V and 1 base at J, leaving 0 bases unmatched. The CDR3 length is 14 residues. This CDR3 reads CASSYQGAQETQYF. The DNA for the CDR3 is TGTGCCAGCAGTTACCAGGGGGCCCAAGAGACCCAGTACTTC.

For this clonotype: An end of the junction does not agree with germline; a read error may underlie this. This sequence joins TRBV7-2 and TRBJ2-7; 7 bases match TRBD1. The CDR3 has 16 amino acids. Germline lookup yields CDR1 SGHTA and CDR2 FQGNSA. This CDR3 is CASSAETGFLSFEQYF. The CDR3 DNA reads TGTGCCAGCAGCGCCGAGACAGGGTTTCTATCCTTCGAGCAGTACTTC.

This sequence joins TRBV7-8 and TRBJ2-5, with TRBD1 matching over 8 bases. In germline, CDR1 is SGHVS, CDR2 FQNEAQ. Losses at the gene ends were 4 bases for V and 2 bases for J; bases not matched to a gene: 3. The CDR3 is 14 residues long. CDR3 region: CASSSTGAQETQYF. The CDR3 DNA sequence: TGTGCCAGCAGCTCGACAGGGGCTCAAGAGACCCAGTACTTC.

The chain joins TRBV6-5 to TRBJ1-2; D is undetermined. The CDR3 consists of 15 residues. The V gene lost 7 bases and the J gene lost 2 bases, with 17 bases spanning the gap. The germline V gene has CDR1 MNHEY and CDR2 SVGAGI. CDR3 DNA: TGTGCCAGCAAGAGAACAATAGGCAGAAACTATGGCTACACCTTC. It specifies CASKRTIGRNYGYTF.

This clonotype was counted between two and nine times. The chain links TRBV4-1 to TRBJ2-1; 8 positions agree with TRBD1. The CDR3 extends over 16 amino acids. The germline gives CDR1 MGHRA, CDR2 YSYEKL. V gave up 4 bases and J gave up 0 bases; unmatched junction bases: 5. CDR3 sequence (DNA): TGCGCCAGCAGCCTCGGACAGGGACTCTCCTACAATGAGCAGTTCTTC. Translation gives CASSLGQGLSYNEQFF.

The J gene is TRBJ2-3, the V gene TRBV29-1, with TRBD1 identical over 11 bases. The germline V gene has CDR1 SQVTM and CDR2 ANQGSEA. This CDR3 is 13 amino acids long. V shed 7 bases, J shed 3 bases, and the junction held 3 bases outside the gene matches. The DNA of the CDR3 is TGCAGCGGGGGACAGGGGGAGACAGATACGCAGTATTTT. This sequence encodes CSGGQGETDTQYF.

A remark on this clonotype: At one end, the junction sequence differs from germline, possibly due to a read error. This chain uses TRBV7-2 with TRBJ2-7; D possibly corresponds to TRBD1 (6 bases). The DNA matches TRBJ2-5 better at its end, which makes the J call doubtful. CDR3 length equals 14 residues. Germline values: CDR1 SGHTA, CDR2 FQGNSA. The CDR3 protein is CVSSPGSQGETQYF. CDR3 nucleotide sequence: TGTGTCAGCAGCCCAGGGTCACAGGGCGAGACCCAGTACTTC.

This clonotype has only a few counts. The V call is TRBV7-9, the J call TRBJ2-1; weak D call: TRBD1 (5 bases). Looked up from germline, CDR1 is SEHNR and CDR2 is FQNEAQ (reference sequence). This CDR3 comprises 16 residues. The V and J ends lost 5 bases and 3 bases respectively, with 17 bases between them. CDR3 region: CASSRRLRQIYNEQFF. CDR3 nucleotides: TGTGCCAGCAGCCGCCGGTTACGACAGATCTACAATGAGCAGTTCTTC. The variable domain in full, with the rest retrieved from reference TRBV7-9 and TRBJ2-1, is DTGVSQNPRHKITKRGQNVTFRCDPISEHNRLYWYRQTLGQGPEFLTYFQNEAQLEKSRLLSDRFSAERPKGSFSTLEIQRTEQGDSAMYLCASSRRLRQIYNEQFFGPGTRLTVL.

As DNA, the CDR3 is TGTGCCAGCAGTTTATCCTCCGGGACTGGTTCATACGAGCAGTACTTC. Protein product: CASSLSSGTGSYEQYF. The rearrangement links TRBV27 to TRBJ2-7, with TRBD2 as a possible D gene (6 bases). Looked up from germline, CDR1 is MNHEY and CDR2 is SMNVEV (reference sequence). The CDR3 has 16 amino acids. The V and J ends lost 0 bases and 4 bases respectively, with 16 bases between them.

This clonotype was counted only a few times. V usage is TRBV7-9 and J usage is TRBJ2-1, with D uncertain. CDR1 is SEHNR, CDR2 FQNEAQ, per germline (reference sequence). The V gene lost 10 bases and the J gene lost 3 bases, with 25 bases spanning the gap. This CDR3 comprises 17 residues. The CDR3 coding sequence is TGTGCCACTTCAGACCTCGACGGCAGACGAAACTACAATGAGCAGTTCTTC. Translation gives CATSDLDGRRNYNEQFF. The complete variable domain, with remaining parts taken from reference TRBV7-9 and TRBJ2-1, reads DTGVSQNPRHKITKRGQNVTFRCDPISEHNRLYWYRQTLGQGPEFLTYFQNEAQLEKSRLLSDRFSAERPKGSFSTLEIQRTEQGDSAMYLCATSDLDGRRNYNEQFFGPGTRLTVL.

The chain uses TRBV29-1 and TRBJ2-7; TRBD1 matches at 9 bases. Germline V gene data show CDR1 as SQVTM and CDR2 as ANQGSEA. After removal of 4 bases from V and 10 bases from J, the junction contained 5 bases not matched to a gene. The CDR3 sequence is 11 residues long. The CDR3 nucleotides are TGCAGCGTTGGGGGACAGGGAGGTCAGTACTTC. Its translation: CSVGGQGGQYF.

This chain links TRBV20-1 with TRBJ2-5; D may correspond to TRBD1 or TRBD2 (5 bases each). There are 16 residues in the CDR3. Germline V lookup: CDR1 DFQATT, CDR2 SNEGSKA (reference sequence). V shed 1 base and J shed 11 bases, with 26 bases lying between them. The CDR3 sequence: CSARVSSGRPNEKQYF. In DNA, the CDR3 is TGCAGTGCTAGAGTGTCCTCGGGACGGCCGAATGAGAAGCAGTACTTC.

This clonotype has a handful of counts. The chain uses TRBV28 and TRBJ2-7; 10 bases are a match to TRBD2. With V trimmed by 4 bases and J by 2 bases, 8 bases remained unmatched. The CDR3 totals 16 residues. Germline CDR1 reads MDHEN; CDR2 reads SYDVKM. In nucleotides, the CDR3 is TGTGCCAGCAGTTCCCTAGCGGGAGTGGTTACCTACGAGCAGTACTTC. The encoded protein is CASSSLAGVVTYEQYF. Complete variable domain (other parts from reference TRBV28 and TRBJ2-7): DVKVTQSSRYLVKRTGEKVFLECVQDMDHENMFWYRQDPGLGLRLIYFSYDVKMKEKGDIPEGYSVSREKKERFSLILESASTNQTSMYLCASSSLAGVVTYEQYFGPGTRLTVT.

This clonotype has only one observation. This chain links TRBV6-1 with TRBJ1-5; D may be TRBD1 (5 bases). Germline CDR1 and CDR2: MNHNS and SASEGT. The CDR3 is 15 amino acids. Trimming removed 5 bases at V and 2 bases at J, with 13 bases between. In DNA form, the CDR3 reads TGTGCCAGCAGTAGTGTACAGGAGGGCAATCAGCCCCAGCATTTT. It translates to CASSSVQEGNQPQHF.

The rearrangement uses TRBV6-1 and TRBJ2-4; 7 bases are shared with TRBD2. The J call may be incorrect, as the DNA end agrees better with TRBJ2-7. Germline lookup yields CDR1 MNHNS and CDR2 SASEGT. This CDR3 is built from 16 residues. The DNA of the CDR3 is TGTGCCAGCAGTGATCTCCCAGCGGGAACAGACTACGAGCAGTACTTC. Translation gives CASSDLPAGTDYEQYF.

The chain has TRBV6-2 or TRBV6-3 and TRBJ2-6; TRBD1 is a possible D gene (5 bases). Germline CDR1 and CDR2: MNHEY and SVGEGT. V was pared by 2 bases and J by 1 base, with 9 bases between. The CDR3 has 16 residues. The CDR3 nucleotides read TGTGCCAGCAGTTACGAGCAGGGATCTGGGGCCAACGTCCTGACTTTC. Its translation is CASSYEQGSGANVLTF.

This clonotype appeared a few times. V is TRBV5-1 and J is TRBJ2-7; no firm D call. V gave up 4 bases and J gave up 3 bases, with 23 bases separating them. Looked up from germline, CDR1 is SGHRS and CDR2 is YFSETQ. The CDR3 sequence is 17 residues long. In DNA, the CDR3 is TGCGCCAGCAGCCCTCCGGAGTATCGAGACTTGTACTACGAGCAGTACTTC. Translated, it gives CASSPPEYRDLYYEQYF.

The V call is TRBV6-1, the J call TRBJ2-5; maybe TRBD1 (5 bases). V was shortened by 4 bases and J by 2 bases, with 11 bases between the two germline ends. Germline V gene sequence: CDR1 MNHNS, CDR2 SASEGT. CDR3 length: 14 residues. The CDR3 nucleotides read TGTGCCAGCAGTGCAGGGATTCTACAAGAGACCCAGTACTTC. As protein: CASSAGILQETQYF.

The V and J genes are TRBV5-1 and TRBJ2-5; 7 bases match TRBD1. The V and J ends lost 5 bases and 11 bases, in that order; junction bases with no gene match: 15. There are 14 residues in the CDR3. Germline V lookup: CDR1 SGHRS, CDR2 YFSETQ. The CDR3 sequence: CASSTGRGINEQYF. The DNA of the CDR3 is TGCGCCAGCAGTACCGGCAGGGGGATCAATGAGCAGTACTTC. Drawing the rest from reference TRBV5-1 and TRBJ2-5, the complete variable domain is KAGVTQTPRYLIKTRGQQVTLSCSPISGHRSVSWYQQTPGQGLQFLFEYFSETQRNKGNFPGRFSGRQFSNSRSEMNVSTLELGDSALYLCASSTGRGINEQYFGPGTRLLVL.

This chain connects TRBV6-4 to TRBJ2-6, with TRBD1 matching 7 bases. Germline V gene data show CDR1 as MRHNA and CDR2 as SNTAGT. The CDR3 runs 16 residues. V gave up 4 bases and J gave up 1 base; unmatched junction bases: 4. CDR3 sequence: CASSAQTGSGANVLTF. In nucleotides, the CDR3 is TGTGCCAGCAGTGCCCAGACAGGGTCTGGGGCCAACGTCCTGACTTTC.